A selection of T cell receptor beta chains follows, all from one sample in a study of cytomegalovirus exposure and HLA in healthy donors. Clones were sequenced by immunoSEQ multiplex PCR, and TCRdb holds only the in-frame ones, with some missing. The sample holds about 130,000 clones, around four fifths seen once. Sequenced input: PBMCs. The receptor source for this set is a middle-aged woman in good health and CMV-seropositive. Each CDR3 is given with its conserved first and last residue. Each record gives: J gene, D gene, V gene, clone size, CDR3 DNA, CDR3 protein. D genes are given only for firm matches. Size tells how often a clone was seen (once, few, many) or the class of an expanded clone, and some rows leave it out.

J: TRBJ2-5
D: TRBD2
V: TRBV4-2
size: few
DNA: TGTGCCAGCAGCCCTAGCCTAAGACTAGCGGGAGGGGTAGAGACCCAGTACTTC
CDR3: CASSPSLRLAGGVETQYF

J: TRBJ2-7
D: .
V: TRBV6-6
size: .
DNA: TGTGCCAGCAGCCCCCGAATCCGTAGCTCCTACGAGCAGTACTTC
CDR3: CASSPRIRSSYEQYF

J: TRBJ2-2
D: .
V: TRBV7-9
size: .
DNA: TGTGCCAGCAGCCCCTTAGCGGAAATGGAGCTGTTTTTT
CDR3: CASSPLAEMELFF

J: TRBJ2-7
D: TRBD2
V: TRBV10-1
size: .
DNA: TGCGCCAGCAGTGAGTCTGCAGGACAGATAACTAGCGGGAGAGACGAGCAGTACTTC
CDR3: CASSESAGQITSGRDEQYF

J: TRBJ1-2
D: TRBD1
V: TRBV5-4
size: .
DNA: TGTGCCAGCAGCCCCGGGACAGGGGGTGGGCACTATGGCTACACCTTC
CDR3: CASSPGTGGGHYGYTF

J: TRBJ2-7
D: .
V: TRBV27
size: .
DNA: TGTGCCAGCCAGAGGGATCTCTCCTACGAGCAGTACTTC
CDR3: CASQRDLSYEQYF

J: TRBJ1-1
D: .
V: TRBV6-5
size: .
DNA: TGTGCCAGCGGAGGACAGCACACTGAAGCTTTCTTT
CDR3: CASGGQHTEAFF

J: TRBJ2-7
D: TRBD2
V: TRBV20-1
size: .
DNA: TGCAGTGCCCCGGGGGGGTACGAGCAGTACTTC
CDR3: CSAPGGYEQYF

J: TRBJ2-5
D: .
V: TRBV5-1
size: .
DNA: TGCGCCAGCAGCTTGGCGACAGGCCAAGAGACCCAGTACTTC
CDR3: CASSLATGQETQYF

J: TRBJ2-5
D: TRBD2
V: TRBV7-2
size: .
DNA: TGTGCCAGCAGCTTAGAGACTAGCGGGGCGGGGGAGACCCAGTACTTC
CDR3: CASSLETSGAGETQYF

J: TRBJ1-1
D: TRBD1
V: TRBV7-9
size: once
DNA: TGTGCCAGCAGCCCCCCATACTGGGGACAGGGGGTTCGGGCCCGCGAAGCTTTCTTT
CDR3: CASSPPYWGQGVRAREAFF

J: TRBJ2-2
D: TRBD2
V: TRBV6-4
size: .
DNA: TGTGCCAGCAGTCGGCTAGCGGGAGAAGTCGGGGAGCTGTTTTTT
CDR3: CASSRLAGEVGELFF

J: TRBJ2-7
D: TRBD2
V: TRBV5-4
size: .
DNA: TGTGCCAGCAGCTTGGGGCCGGGGCAGGGATCTAGCGGGATCGACTACGAGCAGTACTTC
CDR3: CASSLGPGQGSSGIDYEQYF

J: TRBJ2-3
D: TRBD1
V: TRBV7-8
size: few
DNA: TGTGCCAGCAGCTCAGGACAGGGCAGCACAGATACGCAGTATTTT
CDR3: CASSSGQGSTDTQYF

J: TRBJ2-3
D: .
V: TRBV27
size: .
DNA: TGTGCCAGCAGTTTAGGTCATTCGGGCACAGATACGCAGTATTTT
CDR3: CASSLGHSGTDTQYF

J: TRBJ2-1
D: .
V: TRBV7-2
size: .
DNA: TGTGCCAGCAGCCGTCGACAGGTTTACAATGAGCAGTTCTTC
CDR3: CASSRRQVYNEQFF

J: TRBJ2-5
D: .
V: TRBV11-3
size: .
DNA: TGTGCCAGCGGACAGACAGGCGCGGAGACCCAGTACTTC
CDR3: CASGQTGAETQYF

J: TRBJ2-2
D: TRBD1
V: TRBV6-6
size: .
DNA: TGTGCCAGCGACAGGGGGGGTACCGGCTGGCTGTTTTTT
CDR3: CASDRGGTGWLFF

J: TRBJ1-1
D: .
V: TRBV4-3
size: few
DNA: TGCGCCAGCAGCCAAGAGGGCCTGGGACAAGGACGTCAAGCTTTCTTT
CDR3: CASSQEGLGQGRQAFF

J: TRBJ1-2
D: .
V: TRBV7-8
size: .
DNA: TGTGCCAGCAGCGCCCACAGGGTTCCTAACTATGGCTACACCTTC
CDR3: CASSAHRVPNYGYTF

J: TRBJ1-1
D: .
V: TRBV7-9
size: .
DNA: TGTGCCAGCAGCTTGGGGGGGCAGGGATACACTGAAGCTTTCTTT
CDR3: CASSLGGQGYTEAFF

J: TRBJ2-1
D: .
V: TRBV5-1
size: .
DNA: TGCGCCAGCAGCTTGACAGGCACCTCTGGGGTAAATGAGCAGTTCTTC
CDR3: CASSLTGTSGVNEQFF

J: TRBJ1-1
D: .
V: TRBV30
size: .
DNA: TGTGCCTGGGGGGCAGGGTCGAACACTGAAGCTTTCTTT
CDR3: CAWGAGSNTEAFF

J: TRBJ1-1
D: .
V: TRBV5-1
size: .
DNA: TGCGCCAGCATAGCGGGGTCCTTGAACACTGAAGCTTTCTTT
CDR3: CASIAGSLNTEAFF

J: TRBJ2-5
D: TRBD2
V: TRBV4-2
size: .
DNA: TGTGCCAGCAGCCAGGAGGGACTAGCGGGGCTGGAGACCCAGTACTTC
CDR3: CASSQEGLAGLETQYF

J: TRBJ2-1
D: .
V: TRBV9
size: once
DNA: TGTGCCAGCAGCCCTCGGAGTCCCTCTTACAATGAGCAGTTCTTC
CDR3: CASSPRSPSYNEQFF

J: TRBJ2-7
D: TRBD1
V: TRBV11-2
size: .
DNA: TGTGCCAGCAGCTTAGAAACCGGGACAGGGATGCAGTACTTC
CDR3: CASSLETGTGMQYF

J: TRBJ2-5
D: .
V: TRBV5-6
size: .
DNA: TGTGCCAGCAGCTTTAGCGAGTCGGCCCAGTACTTC
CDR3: CASSFSESAQYF

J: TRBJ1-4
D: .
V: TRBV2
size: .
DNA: TGTGCCAGAAGGGGCGGCGAAAAACTGTTTTTT
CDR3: CARRGGEKLFF

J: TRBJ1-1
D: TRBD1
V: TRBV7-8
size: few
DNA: TGTGCCAGCAGCCACACAGGGGACACTGAAGCTTTCTTT
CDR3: CASSHTGDTEAFF

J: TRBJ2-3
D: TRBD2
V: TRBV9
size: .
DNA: TGTGCCAGCAGCGGGACTAGCGGGCGGGTTACGCAGTATTTT
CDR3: CASSGTSGRVTQYF

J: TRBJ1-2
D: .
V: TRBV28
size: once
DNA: TGTGCCAGCAGTTTAGGGCGCAGGGATAACTATGGCTACACCTTC
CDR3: CASSLGRRDNYGYTF

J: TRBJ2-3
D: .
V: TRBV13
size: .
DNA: TGTGCCAGCAGCATCCAGCCACGGGTAGGAGGCACAGATACGCAGTATTTT
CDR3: CASSIQPRVGGTDTQYF

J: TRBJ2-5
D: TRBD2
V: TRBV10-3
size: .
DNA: TGTGCCATCAGTGGAGGGACAGGGGGACTAGCGGGGCAAGAGACCCAGTACTTC
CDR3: CAISGGTGGLAGQETQYF

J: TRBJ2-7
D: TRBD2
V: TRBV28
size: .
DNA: TGTGCCAGCTGCGGCGGCGGGAGGGTCTACGAGCAGTACTTC
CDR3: CASCGGGRVYEQYF

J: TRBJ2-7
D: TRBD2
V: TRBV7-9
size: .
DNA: TGTGCCAGCAGCCAACTCAAGGCGGGGGGGGAGCAGTACTTC
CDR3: CASSQLKAGGEQYF

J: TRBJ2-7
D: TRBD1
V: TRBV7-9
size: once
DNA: TGTGCCAGCAGCCAGACAGGGGAAGCCTACGAGCAGTACTTC
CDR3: CASSQTGEAYEQYF

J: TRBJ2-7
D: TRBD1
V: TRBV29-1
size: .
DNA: TGCAGCGCCTGGACAGGGGGGGGACCCTACGAGCAGTACTTC
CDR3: CSAWTGGGPYEQYF

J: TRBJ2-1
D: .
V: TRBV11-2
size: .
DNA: TGTGCCAGCAGCTCCGTGAGGGCCTACAATGAGCAGTTCTTC
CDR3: CASSSVRAYNEQFF

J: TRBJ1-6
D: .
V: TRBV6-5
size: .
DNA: TGTGCCAGCAGTTACTCGATCAGGACAGATAATTCACCCCTCCACTTT
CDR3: CASSYSIRTDNSPLHF

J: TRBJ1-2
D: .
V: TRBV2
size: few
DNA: TGTGCCAGCAGTGCCTACAGTTCGGGCTACACCTTC
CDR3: CASSAYSSGYTF

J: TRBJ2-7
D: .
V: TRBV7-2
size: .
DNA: TGTGCCAGCAGCTCAACAGTCGAGCAGTACTTC
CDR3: CASSSTVEQYF